This T cell receptor beta chain was sequenced for a study of blood T cell repertoires in COVID-19. Study as a whole: Sites in the United States, Italy and Spain provided acute and convalescent COVID-19 samples. T cells, B-cell-depleted T cells, or PBMCs provided the cDNA or gDNA that served as material.

In the original analysis: Amplification from reference gene primers served as the basis for estimated nucleated cell counts. Sequencing was performed with immunoSEQ multiplex PCR; in TCRdb, only in-frame clones are kept and a portion is missing. V and J calls and clone size are given by that table; D and trimming were obtained from the DNA. The sample includes around 88,000 clones, about 84% of them seen just once. Input material: peripheral blood. The sequence came from a woman aged 80 or older with acute or convalescent COVID-19.

The CDR3 reads CASRATVSNQPQHF. CDR3 coding DNA: TGTGCCAGCAGGGCGACAGTTAGCAATCAGCCCCAGCATTTT. V usage is TRBV6-5 and J usage is TRBJ1-5; TRBD1 is a possible D gene (5 bases). CDR1 MNHEY and CDR2 SVGAGI come from the germline V gene. There are 14 residues in the CDR3. The V and J ends lost 6 bases and 0 bases respectively, with 9 bases between them.